The 6 T cell receptor beta chains below were found in one sample sequenced in a study of cytomegalovirus exposure and HLA in healthy donors. The primer mix had 60 Vbeta and 13 Jbeta primers. Measured with immunoSEQ multiplex PCR; TCRdb has only the in-frame clones, and not every one. The profile shows some 120,000 clones, around 80% of them singletons. The sample comprised PBMCs. The source is a man in his fifties or sixties in good health and CMV-seronegative.

This chain connects TRBV7-9 to TRBJ2-3; 8 nucleotides align to TRBD2. CDR1 SEHNR and CDR2 FQNEAQ come from the germline V gene (reference sequence). The CDR3 totals 13 residues. Trimming took 8 bases from V and 5 from J; bases not matched to a gene: 6. CDR3 sequence: CASERGMKDTQYF. The CDR3 DNA reads TGTGCCAGCGAGCGGGGGATGAAAGATACGCAGTATTTT.

The chain is built from TRBV7-8 and TRBJ1-6, with D uncertain. The CDR3 runs to 16 residues. CDR1 and CDR2 from the germline V gene are SGHVS and FQNEAQ. V lost 5 bases to trimming and J lost 3 bases, with 14 bases between them. The CDR3 DNA reads TGTGCCAGCAGCCCTCTCGATGACTTCTATAATTCACCCCTCCACTTT. Protein: CASSPLDDFYNSPLHF.

The chain links TRBV29-1 to TRBJ2-4; maybe TRBD1 (6 bases). V was clipped by 5 bases and J by 8 bases, with 25 bases between them. CDR3 length equals 16 residues. The germline CDR1 and CDR2 sequences are SQVTM and ANQGSEA. The CDR3, as DNA: TGCAGCGTTCAAGCCGGGACACTTTACAATCGGGACATTCAGTACTTC. It codes for CSVQAGTLYNRDIQYF. Based on the CDR3 plus reference TRBV29-1 and TRBJ2-4, the full variable domain is SAVISQKPSRDICQRGTSLTIQCQVDSQVTMMFWYRQQPGQSLTLIATANQGSEATYESGFVIDKFPISRPNLTFSTLTVSNMSPEDSSIYLCSVQAGTLYNRDIQYFGAGTRLSVL.

The rearrangement uses TRBV7-2 and TRBJ2-7; TRBD1 matches at 7 bases. CDR3 length equals 14 residues. Germline lookup yields CDR1 SGHTA and CDR2 FQGNSA. The V and J ends lost 3 bases and 5 bases, in that order; junction bases with no gene match: 7. The DNA for the CDR3 is TGTGCCAGCAGCTTGAAACAGGGGTCCCACGAGCAGTACTTC. Its translation is CASSLKQGSHEQYF.

This clone occurred a few times. Other nucleotide sequences from this sample produce the same CDR3. The chain couples TRBV11-2 to TRBJ1-1; TRBD1 is a possible D gene (5 bases). The CDR3 runs to 13 residues. Trimming left V 5 bases short and J 1 base short, with 8 bases between. Germline CDR1 reads SGHAT; CDR2 reads FQNNGV. CDR3 sequence (DNA): TGTGCCAGCAGCCAAGACAGGAACACTGAAGCTTTCTTT. The encoded protein is CASSQDRNTEAFF. The full variable domain, with the rest looked up from reference TRBV11-2 and TRBJ1-1, is EAGVAQSPRYKIIEKRQSVAFWCNPISGHATLYWYQQILGQGPKLLIQFQNNGVVDDSQLPKDRFSAERLKGVDSTLKIQPAKLEDSAVYLCASSQDRNTEAFFGQGTRLTVV.

The chain couples TRBV6-5 to TRBJ1-2; TRBD1 matches at 8 bases. CDR3 length: 14 residues. Germline lookup yields CDR1 MNHEY and CDR2 SVGAGI. V trimming: 2 bases; J trimming: 8 bases; junction bases outside the gene matches: 7. The CDR3 here is CASSYQTGAGGYTF. The CDR3 nucleotides are TGTGCCAGCAGTTACCAGACAGGGGCGGGGGGCTACACCTTC.